This TCR beta chain was identified in a study of monozygotic twins with cystic fibrosis (dated by TCRdb to the early 2020s). Turning to the overall study: Barcoded libraries were made from about 3 micrograms of fragmented DNA using approximately 14 PCR cycles. The study compared TCR beta repertoires within and between 16 monozygotic twin pairs with cystic fibrosis to assess genetic influence on V and J gene usage. Made up mostly of children and adolescents, the cohort included ten female and six male twin pairs ranging in age from roughly 2.0 to 36.4 years, with a median of about 9.2 years. On the day of blood sampling, twins were ranked among 1,100 or so cohort participants for weight-for-height and for FEVPerc (FEV1 disease centile). Data for three of the twin pairs had been reported previously in another context.

Inclusive of the bounding cysteine and phenylalanine, the CDR3 is 12 residues long. Of all the DNA, just the CDR3 is kept, 36 bases in frame from base 1. As encoded in the germline V gene (reference sequence), CDR1 is LNHDA while CDR2 is SQIVND. Relative to germline, V is 3 bases shorter and J is 4 bases shorter, with 5 bases between their ends. TCR beta CDR3 regions were amplified by multiplex PCR with the immunoSEQ immune profiling system according to the manufacturer's instructions. Sequencing was performed on an Illumina NextSeq system. The paper's data handling went like this. The immunoSEQ Analyzer platform handled processing of the sequence data, and clonality was calculated by taking the square root of Simpson's index of productive rearrangements. V and J usage similarity was measured by Jensen-Shannon distance, and CDR3 generation probabilities were computed with OLGA. Shared CDR3 sequences were searched in the immuneACCESS database (August 2020) and in VDJdb (December 2020). TCRdb's version of the immuneACCESS table is confined to in-frame rearrangements and falls short of the full clone set. An unresolved V gene accounts for under half of the shortfall where checked; the remainder is of unknown origin. V and J calls and clone size are as listed in that table; D and trimming were resolved from the DNA. Within this sample are roughly 14,000 clones, with just under 95% of them counted one time only. 9.3% of the sample belongs to the ten largest clones.

The twin pairs came from the European Cystic Fibrosis Twin and Sibling Study Cohort, which recruited patients from 158 CF clinics across 14 European countries. Zygosity and CFTR genotype were verified in-house, and zygosity was tested by multiplex PCR of nine short tandem repeat loci. Peripheral blood was sampled from each twin, with clinical parameters recorded on the day of blood sampling. Phenol/chloroform extraction was used to isolate genomic DNA from peripheral blood cells, and the DNA was then kept in TE buffer at 4 degrees C. To note about this clone: This receptor's antigen is unknown. Per-nucleotide qualities are absent, and no much larger clonotype sits a single base away.

The research as a whole found: In 13 of 16 pairs, V gene usage most closely resembled the co-twin's, and the same held for J usage in 8 of 16 pairs, a pattern suggesting genetic constraints. Only a small cohort was studied, and no association of shared CDR3 numbers with age, concordance or disease severity was found. Simpson clonality was generally low (median about 0.0095), suggesting a naive-dominated repertoire, with higher clonality in the most severely affected patients. Sharing of nucleotide-identical clonotypes was significantly greater within monozygotic CF twin pairs than between unrelated CF individuals (P = 0.000026, Mann-Whitney).

The rearrangement combines TRBV19 with TRBJ2-3; no D gene can be assigned with confidence. The receptor was derived from a girl aged 2-9 years with cystic fibrosis. Material for sequencing was blood. The base sequence is TGTGCCAGTAGTATGGTGGCAGATACGCAGTATTTT. Its protein reads: CASSMVADTQYF.